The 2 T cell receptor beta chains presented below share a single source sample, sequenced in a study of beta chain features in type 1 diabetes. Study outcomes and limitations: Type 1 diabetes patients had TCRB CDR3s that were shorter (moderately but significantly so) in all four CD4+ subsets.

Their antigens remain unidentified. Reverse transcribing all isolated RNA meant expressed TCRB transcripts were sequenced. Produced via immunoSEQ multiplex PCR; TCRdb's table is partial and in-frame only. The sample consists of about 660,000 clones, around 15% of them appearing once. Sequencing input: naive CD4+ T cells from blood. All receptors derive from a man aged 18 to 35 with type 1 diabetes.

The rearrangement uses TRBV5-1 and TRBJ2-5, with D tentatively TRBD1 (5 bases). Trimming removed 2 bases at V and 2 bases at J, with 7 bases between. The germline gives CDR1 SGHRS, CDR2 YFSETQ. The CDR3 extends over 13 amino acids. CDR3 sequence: CASSFGQQETQYF. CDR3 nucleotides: TGCGCCAGCAGCTTTGGACAACAAGAGACCCAGTACTTC.

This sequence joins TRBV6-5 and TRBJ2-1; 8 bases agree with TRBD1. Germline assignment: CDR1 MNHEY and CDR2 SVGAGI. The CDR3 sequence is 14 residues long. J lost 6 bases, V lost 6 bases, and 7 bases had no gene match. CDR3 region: CASSFDRGRNEQFF. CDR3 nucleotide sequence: TGTGCCAGCAGCTTCGACAGGGGACGCAATGAGCAGTTCTTC.